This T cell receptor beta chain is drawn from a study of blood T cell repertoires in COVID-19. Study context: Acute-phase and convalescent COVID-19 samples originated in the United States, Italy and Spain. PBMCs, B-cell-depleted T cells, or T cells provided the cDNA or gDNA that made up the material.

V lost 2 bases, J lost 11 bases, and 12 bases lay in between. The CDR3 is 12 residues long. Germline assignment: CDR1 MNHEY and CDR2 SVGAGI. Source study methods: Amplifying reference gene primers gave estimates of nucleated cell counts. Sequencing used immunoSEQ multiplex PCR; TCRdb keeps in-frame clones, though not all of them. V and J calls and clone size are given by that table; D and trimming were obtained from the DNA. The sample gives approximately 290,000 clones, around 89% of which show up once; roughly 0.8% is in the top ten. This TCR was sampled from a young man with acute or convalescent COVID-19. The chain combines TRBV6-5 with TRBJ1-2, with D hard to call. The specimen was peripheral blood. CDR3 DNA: TGTGCCAGCAGTTACGTAGGGCGGGGTTACACCTTC. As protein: CASSYVGRGYTF.